Ten or more counts support the clone carrying this T cell receptor (beta chain). The cDNA was generated by 5'RACE with 10-nucleotide random UMIs. TCRdb analysed the 5' RACE reads with MiXCR anew, one entry per CDR3 protein. The data show tens of thousands of distinct CDR3 sequences, about 14% seen once. The CDR3 length is 16 residues. V gave up 4 bases and J gave up 0 bases, with 14 bases separating them. Germline V gene sequence: CDR1 SGHRS, CDR2 YFSETQ. This sample was taken from a study of neurological immune-mediated disorders. The chain joins TRBV5-1 to TRBJ1-3, with D unresolved. What was sequenced was PBMCs. The clonotype comes from a woman aged 45 to 65 in good health. The CDR3, as DNA: TGCGCCAGCAGCGGAGCCGAGTTGAGCTCTGGAAACACCATATATTTT. It translates to CASSGAELSSGNTIYF.